The 27 T cell receptor beta chains listed next were all sequenced from one sample in a study of human T cells and chemical hapten exposure. Documented time point: patch test 2, 6 weeks after DPC sensitization. Treatment of the sample: therapeutic diphenylcyclopropenone sensitization with weekly scalp DPC. Total RNA came from unfractionated whole blood. A single record per CDR3 protein comes from TCRdb applying MiXCR to the RACE reads. The sample consists of roughly 43,000 distinct CDR3 sequences, approximately 10% of them appearing once. Specimen: whole blood, collected in connection with sensitization to the hapten diphenylcyclopropenone (DPC). The receptors were sampled from a young woman with alopecia areata. Some clones in this sample may be carry-over from other donors' samples.

The rearrangement uses TRBV4-2 and TRBJ2-7; 9 nucleotides line up with TRBD1. Germline V gene lookup returns CDR1 LGHNA and CDR2 YNFKEQ. The junction had 8 bases not matched to a gene; V was cut back by 3 bases and J by 2 bases. CDR3 size: 16 residues. The DNA for the CDR3 is TGTGCCAGCAGCCAGTTACCGGGACAGGGTCCCTACGAGCAGTACTTC. Translated: CASSQLPGQGPYEQYF.

This clonotype was observed many times. The chain uses TRBV11-3 and TRBJ1-1; D remains ambiguous. Between the trimmed V and J ends, which lost 1 base and 0 bases, there was a span of 6 bases. The germline V gene has CDR1 SGHNT and CDR2 YENEEA. The CDR3 covers 14 residues. CDR3 residues: CASSLGGMNTEAFF. CDR3 DNA: TGTGCCAGCAGCTTAGGTGGTATGAACACTGAAGCTTTCTTT. The full variable domain, in which reference TRBV11-3 and TRBJ1-1 provide the parts outside the CDR3, is EAGVVQSPRYKIIEKKQPVAFWCNPISGHNTLYWYLQNLGQGPELLIRYENEEAVDDSQLPKDRFSAERLKGVDSTLKIQPAELGDSAVYLCASSLGGMNTEAFFGQGTRLTVV.

This clonotype was recorded many times. The CDR3 loop reads CASRELAGAYNEQFF. The DNA of the CDR3 is TGTGCCAGCAGAGAACTCGCGGGGGCCTACAATGAGCAGTTCTTC. The chain employs TRBV12-3 or TRBV12-4 and TRBJ2-1; 7 bases match TRBD2. The junction had 7 bases not matched to a gene; V was cut back by 6 bases and J by 2 bases. The CDR3 has 15 residues.

This clonotype was detected many times. The chain joins TRBV4-3 to TRBJ1-2; 8 bases line up with TRBD1. V gave up 1 base and J gave up 2 bases; unmatched junction bases: 3. The CDR3 covers 15 residues. Germline lookup yields CDR1 LGHNA and CDR2 YSLEER. CDR3 DNA sequence: TGCGCCAGCAGCCAAGGGACAGGGACGAACTATGGCTACACCTTC. It translates to CASSQGTGTNYGYTF.

This clonotype was seen a few times. The CDR3 coding sequence is TGTGCCAGCACTGGCGGCACATTAAACACTGAAGCTTTCTTT. Amino acids: CASTGGTLNTEAFF. The chain has TRBV9 and TRBJ1-1; D remains unclear. The germline gives CDR1 SGDLS, CDR2 YYNGEE. This CDR3 contains 14 residues. V shed 6 bases and J shed 2 bases, with 14 bases lying between them. The entire variable domain, with the rest obtained from reference TRBV9 and TRBJ1-1, is as follows: DSGVTQTPKHLITATGQRVTLRCSPRSGDLSVYWYQQSLDQGLQFLIQYYNGEERAKGNILERFSAQQFPDLHSELNLSSLELGDSALYFCASTGGTLNTEAFFGQGTRLTVV.

Many counts were recorded for this clonotype. The chain recombines TRBV7-2 with TRBJ2-7, with D unresolved. Germline values: CDR1 SGHTA, CDR2 FQGNSA. This CDR3 has 15 residues. V was clipped by 1 base and J by 3 bases, with 13 bases between them. CDR3 DNA: TGTGCCAGCAGCTTAGGTCCCGGCCGGGTCTACGAGCAGTACTTC. Protein product: CASSLGPGRVYEQYF.

This clonotype was seen ten or more times. This sequence joins TRBV5-4 and TRBJ2-1; TRBD1 might be the D (5 bases). Germline loops: CDR1 SGHNT, CDR2 YYREEE (reference sequence). CDR3 length: 14 residues. V dropped 2 bases and J dropped 4 bases, with 10 bases sitting between them. The CDR3 sequence is CASSFAGNYNEQFF. The CDR3, as DNA: TGTGCCAGCAGCTTTGCAGGGAATTACAATGAGCAGTTCTTC.

The CDR3 DNA sequence: TGTGCCACCAGCAGAGATCTGAGACAGGGCTCTGGAAACACCATATATTTT. Its translation: CATSRDLRQGSGNTIYF. The genes are TRBV15 and TRBJ1-3; TRBD1 aligns across 7 bases. Germline CDR1 LNHNV, CDR2 YYDKDF (reference sequence). The CDR3 runs 17 residues. The ends lost 0 bases at V and 0 bases at J; junction bases unmatched: 5.

This clonotype was recorded a few times. The gene calls are TRBV4-3 and TRBJ1-6, with a possible D match to TRBD1 (6 bases). Looked up from germline, CDR1 is LGHNA and CDR2 is YSLEER. The V end lost 0 bases, the J end lost 10 bases, and 13 bases lay between the germline ends. The CDR3 spans 15 residues. The CDR3 DNA reads as TGCGCCAGCAGCCAAGATTTAGGCGGGGGCTCACCCCTCCACTTT. Translating gives CASSQDLGGGSPLHF.

This chain uses TRBV12-3 or TRBV12-4 with TRBJ2-5; 12 nucleotides align to TRBD2. CDR3 length equals 15 residues. Unmatched junction bases numbered 7, after V lost 6 bases and J lost 5 bases. DNA of the CDR3: TGTGCCAGCAGCCGGGACGGGACTAGCGGGGAGACCCAGTACTTC. This encodes CASSRDGTSGETQYF.

Here the CDR3 reads CASSVALEGNEAFF. CDR3 nucleotides: TGTGCCAGCAGCGTAGCTCTAGAAGGGAATGAAGCTTTCTTT. V and J are TRBV9 and TRBJ1-1, with D uncertain. V was cut by 0 bases and J by 7 bases, with 13 bases left in between. The CDR3 sequence is 14 residues long. Germline V gene lookup returns CDR1 SGDLS and CDR2 YYNGEE.

The chain is built from TRBV6-5 and TRBJ2-1, with a possible D match to TRBD2 (5 bases). The V and J ends lost 2 bases and 5 bases respectively, with 10 bases between them. The germline V gene has CDR1 MNHEY and CDR2 SVGAGI. This CDR3 contains 14 residues. The CDR3 protein is CASSYEGSHNEQFF. The DNA for the CDR3 is TGTGCCAGCAGTTACGAAGGGAGTCACAATGAGCAGTTCTTC.

The chain combines TRBV2 with TRBJ2-7; D remains unclear. The CDR3 is 11 residues long. Germline-derived CDR1 and CDR2 are SNHLY and FYNNEI. V lost 8 bases and J lost 6, with 11 bases in between. The CDR3 nucleotides are TGTGCCAGCCTCGAGGTATCCGAGCAGTACTTC. Residues: CASLEVSEQYF.

This clonotype was counted ten times or more. The rearrangement joins TRBV11-1 to TRBJ1-6; D perhaps matches TRBD1 (5 bases). Germline lookup yields CDR1 SGHAT and CDR2 FQDESV (reference sequence). The CDR3 is 13 residues long. V dropped 5 bases and J dropped 9 bases, with 11 bases sitting between them. The CDR3 is CASSRQGGSPLHF. As DNA, the CDR3 is TGTGCCAGCAGCAGGCAGGGCGGTTCACCCCTCCACTTT.

The chain is built from TRBV24-1 and TRBJ2-7, with 11 bases lining up with TRBD2. Germline V gene data show CDR1 as KGHDR and CDR2 as SFDVKD. Losses at the gene ends were 9 bases for V and 3 bases for J; bases not matched to a gene: 6. The CDR3 sequence is 14 residues long. The CDR3 spells CATADGTSGYEQYF. The CDR3 DNA follows: TGTGCCACCGCGGATGGGACTAGCGGCTACGAGCAGTACTTC.

This clonotype has at least ten counts. The chain employs TRBV5-1 and TRBJ1-2; D ambiguous. Trimming shortened V by 2 bases and J by 4 bases, and 9 bases separated the two germline ends. The CDR3 runs 13 residues. Germline lookup yields CDR1 SGHRS and CDR2 YFSETQ. CDR3 DNA: TGCGCCAGCAGCTTTTCGGAGCCCTATGGCTACACCTTC. Translating gives CASSFSEPYGYTF.

This clonotype was seen repeatedly, ten times or more. This chain links TRBV6-5 with TRBJ2-4, with no clear D. Germline V gives CDR1 MNHEY, CDR2 SVGAGI. Trimming shortened V by 5 bases and J by 5 bases, and 13 bases separated the two germline ends. The CDR3 covers 14 residues. The CDR3 region is CASSPPPPQNIQYF. CDR3 bases: TGTGCCAGCAGTCCGCCCCCGCCCCAAAACATTCAGTACTTC.

The chain joins TRBV12-3 or TRBV12-4 to TRBJ1-5, with 8 bases lining up with TRBD1. This CDR3 spans 14 amino acids. J gave up 6 bases and V 3 bases, and 4 bases lay outside the gene matches. The DNA of the CDR3 is TGTGCCAGCAGTTTCTACAGGGGGGCTCAGCCCCAGCATTTT. It yields the protein CASSFYRGAQPQHF.

The chain carries TRBV11-2 and TRBJ2-4, with 8 bases that match TRBD1. Looked up from germline, CDR1 is SGHAT and CDR2 is FQNNGV. Trimming took 5 bases from V and 6 from J; bases not matched to a gene: 9. The CDR3 consists of 15 residues. CDR3 loop: CASSLSGGEGNIQYF. CDR3 DNA sequence: TGTGCCAGCAGCCTATCAGGGGGCGAGGGAAACATTCAGTACTTC.

CDR3: CASRGLGSYNEQFF. The CDR3 DNA follows: TGTGCCAGCAGGGGTTTAGGCTCCTACAATGAGCAGTTCTTC. The chain uses TRBV2 and TRBJ2-1; no firm D call. V was clipped by 6 bases and J by 0 bases, with 9 bases between them. This CDR3 has 14 residues. Looked up from germline, CDR1 is SNHLY and CDR2 is FYNNEI.

This chain links TRBV9 with TRBJ2-2; no clear D gene. V was pared by 0 bases and J by 1 base, with 7 bases between. The germline V gene has CDR1 SGDLS and CDR2 YYNGEE. This CDR3 is built from 15 residues. CDR3: CASSVGSGNTGELFF. CDR3 DNA: TGTGCCAGCAGCGTAGGTAGTGGGAACACCGGGGAGCTGTTTTTT.

This clonotype was seen at least ten times. The chain recombines TRBV7-2 with TRBJ2-7; 7 positions match TRBD2. In germline, CDR1 is SGHTA, CDR2 FQGNSA. With 2 bases clipped from V and 2 bases from J, the junction kept 6 bases outside the gene matches. This CDR3 spans 15 amino acids. Here the CDR3 reads CASSLQAGSPYEQYF. The DNA for the CDR3 is TGTGCCAGCAGCTTACAAGCGGGGAGCCCCTACGAGCAGTACTTC.

In this sample, this clonotype turned up a few times. The chain joins TRBV20-1 to TRBJ1-1; weak D call: TRBD1 (5 bases). Germline CDR1 DFQATT, CDR2 SNEGSKA (reference sequence). V lost 0 bases to trimming and J lost 4 bases, with 12 bases between them. The CDR3 consists of 14 residues. The CDR3 is CSARDPAGLTEAFF. CDR3 bases: TGCAGTGCTAGAGATCCGGCGGGGCTCACTGAAGCTTTCTTT.

This clonotype was found many times. This chain connects TRBV20-1 to TRBJ1-5, with D possibly being TRBD1 (6 bases). Trimming shortened V by 3 bases and J by 1 base, and 16 bases separated the two germline ends. Germline V gene lookup returns CDR1 DFQATT and CDR2 SNEGSKA (reference sequence). This CDR3 has 16 amino acids. CDR3 DNA: TGCAGTGCTAGCAACAGGGAGAGTGGCAGCAATCAGCCCCAGCATTTT. This gives the protein CSASNRESGSNQPQHF.

The chain recombines TRBV5-5 with TRBJ2-5; weak D call: TRBD2 (6 bases). From germline, CDR1 is SGHKS and CDR2 YYEKEE (reference sequence). The CDR3 totals 14 residues. Trimming pared 3 bases from V and 5 bases from J, leaving 14 bases between. CDR3 in amino acids: CASSSRDPAETQYF. The CDR3 DNA is TGTGCCAGCAGCTCGCGGGACCCGGCGGAGACCCAGTACTTC.

This clonotype was observed at least ten times. The chain carries TRBV7-2 and TRBJ2-7; 9 bases match TRBD1. Germline assignment: CDR1 SGHTA and CDR2 FQGNSA. This CDR3 has 13 amino acids. Germline trimming cut 5 bases from V and 5 bases from J; bases unmatched to any gene: 4. The chain's CDR3 is CASSVRDRDEQYF. Written as DNA, the CDR3 is TGTGCCAGCAGCGTCCGGGACAGGGACGAGCAGTACTTC.

This clonotype was observed at least ten times. The DNA for the CDR3 is TGTGCCAGTAGTAGGAGAATGAACACTGAAGCTTTCTTT. The encoded protein is CASSRRMNTEAFF. The genes are TRBV19 and TRBJ1-1; no definite D call. Germline CDR1 LNHDA, CDR2 SQIVND (reference sequence). CDR3 length: 13 residues. The V end lost 4 bases, the J end lost 0 bases, and 6 bases lay between the germline ends.